The rows below give T cell receptor beta chains drawn from one sample of a study of blood T cell repertoires in COVID-19. Sequencing was performed with immunoSEQ multiplex PCR; in TCRdb, only in-frame clones are kept and a portion is missing. The table has 450,000 or so clones, 89% seen once; the top ten hold around 0.92%. The sequenced material came from peripheral blood. The origin of the receptors is a young man with COVID-19, enrolled during active disease. The CDR3 runs from the conserved cysteine through the conserved F or W. A D gene is named only where the DNA matches it firmly. Some rows mark clone size as missing; the rest say once, few, many or name a class of expanded clone.

cdr3_nt: TGTGCCAGCAGCTTAGAGGACACCGCCGTGTACTTC
cdr3_aa: CASSLEDTAVYF
j_call: TRBJ2-7
v_call: TRBV11-2
clone_size: once
d_call: .

cdr3_nt: TGCGCCAGCAGCTTGGGACAGGGGGAAGATACGCAGTATTTT
cdr3_aa: CASSLGQGEDTQYF
j_call: TRBJ2-3
v_call: TRBV5-1
clone_size: few
d_call: TRBD1

cdr3_nt: TGTGCCAGTACCCTACTACTAGCGGTTAACACCGGGGAGCTGTTTTTT
cdr3_aa: CASTLLLAVNTGELFF
j_call: TRBJ2-2
v_call: TRBV19
clone_size: .
d_call: TRBD2

cdr3_nt: TGTGCCAGCAGTGGGACTAGCGGGAGGGGTGATACGCAGTATTTT
cdr3_aa: CASSGTSGRGDTQYF
j_call: TRBJ2-3
v_call: TRBV2
clone_size: .
d_call: TRBD2

cdr3_nt: TGTGCCAGCACCTGGGGGGGAGATACGCAGTATTTT
cdr3_aa: CASTWGGDTQYF
j_call: TRBJ2-3
v_call: TRBV5-6
clone_size: once
d_call: TRBD2

cdr3_nt: TGTGCCTGGAGTGTACGTGTGTCGGCTGGAAACACCATATATTTT
cdr3_aa: CAWSVRVSAGNTIYF
j_call: TRBJ1-3
v_call: TRBV30
clone_size: .
d_call: .

cdr3_nt: TGTGCCAGCAGTAAGGACAGGGGATTGAATGAGCAGTTCTTC
cdr3_aa: CASSKDRGLNEQFF
j_call: TRBJ2-1
v_call: TRBV6-6
clone_size: .
d_call: TRBD1

cdr3_nt: TGTGCCAGCAGTCCGCGTACGGGGGGCGGCACTGAAGCTTTCTTT
cdr3_aa: CASSPRTGGGTEAFF
j_call: TRBJ1-1
v_call: TRBV27
clone_size: .
d_call: .

cdr3_nt: TGTGCCAGCAGCCCCAGAGCGGGAAGCGAGACCCAGTACTTC
cdr3_aa: CASSPRAGSETQYF
j_call: TRBJ2-5
v_call: TRBV7-3
clone_size: .
d_call: TRBD2

cdr3_nt: TGTGCCAGCAGTTGGGGGAGGGGGCCCCAGCATTTT
cdr3_aa: CASSWGRGPQHF
j_call: TRBJ1-5
v_call: TRBV27
clone_size: .
d_call: .

cdr3_nt: TGTGCCAGCAGTGACGGATCTGAGGGTGGTGAGCAGTTCTTC
cdr3_aa: CASSDGSEGGEQFF
j_call: TRBJ2-1
v_call: TRBV6-4
clone_size: .
d_call: .

cdr3_nt: TGCGCCAGCAGCTTGTCCGCAGGGCGGGAGACCCAGTACTTC
cdr3_aa: CASSLSAGRETQYF
j_call: TRBJ2-5
v_call: TRBV5-1
clone_size: .
d_call: .

cdr3_nt: TGTGCCAGCAGCTCCCCCTTGAGTGGGGGCTATACCGGGGAGCTGTTTTTT
cdr3_aa: CASSSPLSGGYTGELFF
j_call: TRBJ2-2
v_call: TRBV27
clone_size: .
d_call: .

cdr3_nt: TGTGCCAGCAGCTTAGGGGCATCCGGGGCCAACGTCCTGACTTTC
cdr3_aa: CASSLGASGANVLTF
j_call: TRBJ2-6
v_call: TRBV7-6
clone_size: .
d_call: .

cdr3_nt: TGCAGCGCTGCCTACGGGGGGGGAGGAAACACCATATATTTT
cdr3_aa: CSAAYGGGGNTIYF
j_call: TRBJ1-3
v_call: TRBV29-1
clone_size: .
d_call: .

cdr3_nt: TGTGCCTGGAACCGGGACAGGGTGGGCTCTGGGGCCAACGTCCTGACTTTC
cdr3_aa: CAWNRDRVGSGANVLTF
j_call: TRBJ2-6
v_call: TRBV30
clone_size: .
d_call: TRBD1

cdr3_nt: TGTGCCAGCAGGGGACTAGCTGGGCTGGGCGAGCTGTTTTTT
cdr3_aa: CASRGLAGLGELFF
j_call: TRBJ2-2
v_call: TRBV2
clone_size: .
d_call: TRBD2

cdr3_nt: TGTGCCAGCAGTGAATTGGGGGACAGGACCTCCTACGAGCAGTACTTC
cdr3_aa: CASSELGDRTSYEQYF
j_call: TRBJ2-7
v_call: TRBV25-1
clone_size: .
d_call: TRBD1

cdr3_nt: TGCGCCAGCAGCCCGGAGTTTAGCGGGAGGGGCAATGAGCAGTTCTTC
cdr3_aa: CASSPEFSGRGNEQFF
j_call: TRBJ2-1
v_call: TRBV4-1
clone_size: .
d_call: TRBD2

cdr3_nt: TGTGCCAGCAGTCATGCGGGACGCACAGATACGCAGTATTTT
cdr3_aa: CASSHAGRTDTQYF
j_call: TRBJ2-3
v_call: TRBV3-1/TRBV3-2
clone_size: .
d_call: .

cdr3_nt: TGTGCCAGCAGCCCCCCTGGGGGGCAAGAGACCCAGTACTTC
cdr3_aa: CASSPPGGQETQYF
j_call: TRBJ2-5
v_call: TRBV7-9
clone_size: .
d_call: .

cdr3_nt: TGTGCCAGCAGCCAAGACAGGGACTACAATGAGCAGTTCTTC
cdr3_aa: CASSQDRDYNEQFF
j_call: TRBJ2-1
v_call: TRBV14
clone_size: .
d_call: .

cdr3_nt: TGTGCCAGTACCACCACAGGGGGAGGCCCTGGTTCACCCCTCCACTTT
cdr3_aa: CASTTTGGGPGSPLHF
j_call: TRBJ1-6
v_call: TRBV5-6
clone_size: few
d_call: TRBD1

cdr3_nt: TGTGCCAGCTCACCAGGGACAGGGCCCTACGAGCAGTACTTC
cdr3_aa: CASSPGTGPYEQYF
j_call: TRBJ2-7
v_call: TRBV18
clone_size: once
d_call: TRBD1

cdr3_nt: TGTGCCACCAGTGACACCTGGGACACCAATCAGCCCCAGCATTTT
cdr3_aa: CATSDTWDTNQPQHF
j_call: TRBJ1-5
v_call: TRBV24-1
clone_size: .
d_call: .

cdr3_nt: TGTGCCACCAGCAGAGGTCGAGCCCAAGCAGATACGCAGTATTTT
cdr3_aa: CATSRGRAQADTQYF
j_call: TRBJ2-3
v_call: TRBV15
clone_size: once
d_call: .

cdr3_nt: TGTGCCATCAGAGAAGGAGCCGGGACACCGAACACCGGGGAGCTGTTTTTT
cdr3_aa: CAIREGAGTPNTGELFF
j_call: TRBJ2-2
v_call: TRBV10-3
clone_size: .
d_call: .

cdr3_nt: TGTGCCACCAGTGAGCGACAGGACATGCCCCAGCATTTT
cdr3_aa: CATSERQDMPQHF
j_call: TRBJ1-5
v_call: TRBV24-1
clone_size: once
d_call: .

cdr3_nt: TGTGCCAGCTCACAAGACAGGGAGCCCCAGCATTTT
cdr3_aa: CASSQDREPQHF
j_call: TRBJ1-5
v_call: TRBV18
clone_size: .
d_call: TRBD1

cdr3_nt: TGTGCCAGCTCACCTTCGACAGCAAGCGACTACGAGCAGTACTTC
cdr3_aa: CASSPSTASDYEQYF
j_call: TRBJ2-7
v_call: TRBV18
clone_size: .
d_call: .

cdr3_nt: TGTGCCAGTAGTATTCAGGGAGGGAAAAGCAATCAGCCCCAGCATTTT
cdr3_aa: CASSIQGGKSNQPQHF
j_call: TRBJ1-5
v_call: TRBV19
clone_size: few
d_call: .

cdr3_nt: TGTGCCAGCAGCCCCAGAAACACCGGGGAGCTGTTTTTT
cdr3_aa: CASSPRNTGELFF
j_call: TRBJ2-2
v_call: TRBV3-1/TRBV3-2
clone_size: .
d_call: .

cdr3_nt: TGTGCCAGCAGCTCGGGACAGCCCGGAGCTAACTATGGCTACACCTTC
cdr3_aa: CASSSGQPGANYGYTF
j_call: TRBJ1-2
v_call: TRBV7-6
clone_size: .
d_call: TRBD1

cdr3_nt: TGTGCCAGCAGCGCAAGCGGGGGGGCGTTCGAGCAGTACTTC
cdr3_aa: CASSASGGAFEQYF
j_call: TRBJ2-7
v_call: TRBV13
clone_size: .
d_call: TRBD2

cdr3_nt: TGTGCCAGCAGCGAAGGACTAGCGGGTGATAAGCTCCACTTC
cdr3_aa: CASSEGLAGDKLHF
j_call: TRBJ2-7
v_call: TRBV9
clone_size: .
d_call: TRBD2

cdr3_nt: TGTGCCAGCAGCCAAGAACTCGGACAGATGTTAGGGCAGTTCTTC
cdr3_aa: CASSQELGQMLGQFF
j_call: TRBJ2-1
v_call: TRBV3-1/TRBV3-2
clone_size: .
d_call: .

cdr3_nt: TGTGCCAGCGGACACCAAGGGACAGGGGTTGGCTACACCTTC
cdr3_aa: CASGHQGTGVGYTF
j_call: TRBJ1-2
v_call: TRBV27
clone_size: .
d_call: TRBD1

cdr3_nt: TGTGCCAGCTCACTTACTAGCTGGAGCTCCTACAATGAGCAGTTCTTC
cdr3_aa: CASSLTSWSSYNEQFF
j_call: TRBJ2-1
v_call: TRBV18
clone_size: .
d_call: .

cdr3_nt: TGCAGTGCTAGTTGGGGGACAGGGGACCTCGGAGGAACCCTCCACTTT
cdr3_aa: CSASWGTGDLGGTLHF
j_call: TRBJ1-6
v_call: TRBV20-1
clone_size: few
d_call: TRBD1

cdr3_nt: TGTGCTAGTGGTTTGACAGGGGGCTACAATGAGCAGTTCTTC
cdr3_aa: CASGLTGGYNEQFF
j_call: TRBJ2-1
v_call: TRBV12-5
clone_size: many
d_call: TRBD1

cdr3_nt: TGTGCCAGCAGCAATTACAATGCACCCCTCCACTTT
cdr3_aa: CASSNYNAPLHF
j_call: TRBJ1-6
v_call: TRBV7-2
clone_size: .
d_call: .

cdr3_nt: TGTGCCAGCAGCCGTAGACAGAGCACAGATACGCAGTATTTT
cdr3_aa: CASSRRQSTDTQYF
j_call: TRBJ2-3
v_call: TRBV5-4
clone_size: .
d_call: .

cdr3_nt: TGTGCCAGCTCACCTGATGGGCATGGCTACACCTTC
cdr3_aa: CASSPDGHGYTF
j_call: TRBJ1-2
v_call: TRBV18
clone_size: .
d_call: .

cdr3_nt: TGTGCCAGCAGCCCAAAAGAAGGGGGCTCCTACAATGAGCAGTTCTTC
cdr3_aa: CASSPKEGGSYNEQFF
j_call: TRBJ2-1
v_call: TRBV9
clone_size: .
d_call: .

cdr3_nt: TGCGCCAGCAGCTTGGAGGGGAACACAGATACGCAGTATTTT
cdr3_aa: CASSLEGNTDTQYF
j_call: TRBJ2-3
v_call: TRBV5-1
clone_size: .
d_call: .

cdr3_nt: TGTGTCAGAAGCTTAGTCCCGAGCTCTGGGGCCAACGTCCTGACTTTC
cdr3_aa: CVRSLVPSSGANVLTF
j_call: TRBJ2-6
v_call: TRBV7-5
clone_size: .
d_call: .